The clone carrying this T cell receptor (beta chain) was detected only once. What it binds is not known. This sample stems from a study of T cells in localized non-small cell lung cancer. Method: immunoSEQ multiplex PCR; TCRdb's copy keeps in-frame clones and lacks some. The data hold about 1,700 clones, with 30% observed a single time. Germline assignment: CDR1 MNHGY and CDR2 SAAAGT. The trim removed 5 bases at V and 7 bases at J, leaving 7 bases unmatched. The length of the CDR3 is 14 residues. Notes on the study in general: Of the top 100 tumor clones, median approximately 60 were in adjacent lung, more than 25 among its top 100.

Samples of adjacent lung lacking atypia were obtained no closer than 2 cm to the tumor margin. The sequence was collected from a male donor aged 60 or over with stage II squamous cell lung carcinoma. Here the sequenced sample was normal lung tissue next to the tumor, taken before any cancer treatment. The V call is TRBV6-8, the J call TRBJ1-5; the match to TRBD1 covers 8 bases. The CDR3 loop is CASSVTGGNQPQHF. The CDR3 DNA reads as TGTGCCAGCAGTGTAACAGGGGGAAACCAGCCCCAGCATTTT.